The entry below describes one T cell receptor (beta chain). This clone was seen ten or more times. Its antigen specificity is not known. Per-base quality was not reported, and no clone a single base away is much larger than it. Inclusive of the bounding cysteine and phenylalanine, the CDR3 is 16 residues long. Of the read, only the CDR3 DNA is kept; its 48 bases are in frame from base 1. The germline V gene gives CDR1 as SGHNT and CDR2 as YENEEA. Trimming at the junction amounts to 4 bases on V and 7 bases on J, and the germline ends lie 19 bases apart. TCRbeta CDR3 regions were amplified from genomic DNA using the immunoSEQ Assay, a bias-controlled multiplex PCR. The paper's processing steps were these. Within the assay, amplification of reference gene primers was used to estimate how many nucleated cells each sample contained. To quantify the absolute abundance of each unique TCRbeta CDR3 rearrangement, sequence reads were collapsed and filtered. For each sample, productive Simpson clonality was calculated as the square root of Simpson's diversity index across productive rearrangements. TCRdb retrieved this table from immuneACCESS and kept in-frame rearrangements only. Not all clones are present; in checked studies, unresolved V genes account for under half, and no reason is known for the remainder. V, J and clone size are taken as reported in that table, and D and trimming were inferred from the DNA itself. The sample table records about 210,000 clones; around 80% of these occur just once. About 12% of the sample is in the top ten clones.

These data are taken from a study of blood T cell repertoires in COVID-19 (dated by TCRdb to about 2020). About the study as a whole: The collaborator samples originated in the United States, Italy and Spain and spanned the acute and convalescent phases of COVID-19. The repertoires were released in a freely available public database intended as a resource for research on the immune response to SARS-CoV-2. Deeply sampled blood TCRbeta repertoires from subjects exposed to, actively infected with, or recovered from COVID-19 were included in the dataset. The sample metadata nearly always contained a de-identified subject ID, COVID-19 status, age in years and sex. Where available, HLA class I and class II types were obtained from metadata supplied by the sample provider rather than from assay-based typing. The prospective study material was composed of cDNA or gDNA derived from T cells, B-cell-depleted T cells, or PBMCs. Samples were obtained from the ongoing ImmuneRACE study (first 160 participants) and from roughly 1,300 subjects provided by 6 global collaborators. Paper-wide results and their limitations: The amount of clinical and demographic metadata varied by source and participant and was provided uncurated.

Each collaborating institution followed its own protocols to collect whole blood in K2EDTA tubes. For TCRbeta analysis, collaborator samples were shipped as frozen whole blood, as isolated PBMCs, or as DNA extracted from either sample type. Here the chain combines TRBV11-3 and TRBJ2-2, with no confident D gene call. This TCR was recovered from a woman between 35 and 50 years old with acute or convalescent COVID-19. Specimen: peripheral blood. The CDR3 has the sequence CASSSLSDTSSGELFF. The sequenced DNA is TGTGCCAGCAGCTCACTCTCTGACACCTCCAGCGGGGAGCTGTTTTTT. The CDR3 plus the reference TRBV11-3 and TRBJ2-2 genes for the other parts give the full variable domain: EAGVVQSPRYKIIEKKQPVAFWCNPISGHNTLYWYLQNLGQGPELLIRYENEEAVDDSQLPKDRFSAERLKGVDSTLKIQPAELGDSAVYLCASSSLSDTSSGELFFGEGSRLTVL.